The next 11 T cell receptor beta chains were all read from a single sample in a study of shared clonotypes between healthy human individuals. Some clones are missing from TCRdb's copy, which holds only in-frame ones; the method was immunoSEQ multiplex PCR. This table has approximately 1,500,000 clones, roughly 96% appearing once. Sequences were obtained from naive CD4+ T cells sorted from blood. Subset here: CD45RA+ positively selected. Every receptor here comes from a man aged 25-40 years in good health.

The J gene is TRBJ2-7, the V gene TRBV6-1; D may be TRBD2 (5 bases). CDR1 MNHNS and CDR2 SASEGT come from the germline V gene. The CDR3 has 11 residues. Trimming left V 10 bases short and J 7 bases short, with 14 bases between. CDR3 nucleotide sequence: TGTGCCACTCGGGAAGCTGGGGAGCAGTACTTC. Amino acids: CATREAGEQYF.

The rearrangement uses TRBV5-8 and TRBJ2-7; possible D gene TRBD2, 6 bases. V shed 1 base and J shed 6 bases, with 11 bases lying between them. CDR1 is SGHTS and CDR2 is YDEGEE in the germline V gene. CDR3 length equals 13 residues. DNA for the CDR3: TGTGCCAGCAGCTTGACCCGGCGGGGCGAGCAGTACTTC. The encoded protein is CASSLTRRGEQYF.

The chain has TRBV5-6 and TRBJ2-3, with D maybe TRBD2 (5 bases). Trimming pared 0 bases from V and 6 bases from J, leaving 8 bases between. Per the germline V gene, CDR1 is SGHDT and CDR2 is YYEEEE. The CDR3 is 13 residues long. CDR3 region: CASSLGGKDTQYF. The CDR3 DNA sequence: TGTGCCAGCAGCTTGGGAGGGAAGGATACGCAGTATTTT.

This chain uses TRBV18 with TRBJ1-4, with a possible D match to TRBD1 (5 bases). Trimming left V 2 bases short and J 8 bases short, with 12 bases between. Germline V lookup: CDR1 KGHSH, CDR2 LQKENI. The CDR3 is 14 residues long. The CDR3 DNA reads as TGTGCCAGCTCACCAGTCGCAGGGTCAGAAAAACTGTTTTTT. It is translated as CASSPVAGSEKLFF.

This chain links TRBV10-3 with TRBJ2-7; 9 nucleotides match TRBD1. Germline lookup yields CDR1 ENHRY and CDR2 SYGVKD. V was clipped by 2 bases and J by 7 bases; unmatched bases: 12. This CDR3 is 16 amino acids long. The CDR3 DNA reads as TGTGCCATCAGTGAGATAGGCGGGACAGGGAGGACAGAGCAGTACTTC. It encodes CAISEIGGTGRTEQYF.

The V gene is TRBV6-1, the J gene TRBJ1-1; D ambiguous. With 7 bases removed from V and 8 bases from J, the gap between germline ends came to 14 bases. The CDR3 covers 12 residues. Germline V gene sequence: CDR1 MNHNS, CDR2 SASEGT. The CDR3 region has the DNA TGTGCCAGCATCCAGGCTCATTCGGAAGCTTTCTTT. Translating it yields CASIQAHSEAFF.

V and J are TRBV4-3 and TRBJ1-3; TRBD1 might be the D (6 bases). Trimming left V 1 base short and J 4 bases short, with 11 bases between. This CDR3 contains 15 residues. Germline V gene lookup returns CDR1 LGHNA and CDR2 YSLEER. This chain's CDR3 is CASSQGGTYGNTIYF. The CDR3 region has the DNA TGCGCCAGCAGCCAAGGGGGGACATACGGAAACACCATATATTTT.

CDR3 residues: CATSRDPLNEQFF. As DNA, the CDR3 is TGTGCCACCAGCAGAGATCCCCTCAATGAGCAGTTCTTC. J is TRBJ2-1 and V is TRBV15; no clear D. This CDR3 comprises 13 residues. V was cut by 0 bases and J by 6 bases, with 6 bases left in between. Germline V gene data show CDR1 as LNHNV and CDR2 as YYDKDF (reference sequence).

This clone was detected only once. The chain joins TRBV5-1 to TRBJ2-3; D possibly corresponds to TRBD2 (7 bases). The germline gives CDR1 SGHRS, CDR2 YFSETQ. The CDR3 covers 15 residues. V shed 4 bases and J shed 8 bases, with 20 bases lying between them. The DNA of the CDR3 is TGCGCCAGCAGCCCCGCGGGGGCTAATCGGGGTACGCAGTATTTT. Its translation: CASSPAGANRGTQYF.

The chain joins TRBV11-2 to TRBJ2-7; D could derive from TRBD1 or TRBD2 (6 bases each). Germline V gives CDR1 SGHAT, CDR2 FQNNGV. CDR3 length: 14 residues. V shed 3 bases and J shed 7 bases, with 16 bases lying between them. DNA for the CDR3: TGTGCCAGCAGCTTGGGACAAGGGGGAGGAGAGCAGTACTTC. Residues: CASSLGQGGGEQYF.

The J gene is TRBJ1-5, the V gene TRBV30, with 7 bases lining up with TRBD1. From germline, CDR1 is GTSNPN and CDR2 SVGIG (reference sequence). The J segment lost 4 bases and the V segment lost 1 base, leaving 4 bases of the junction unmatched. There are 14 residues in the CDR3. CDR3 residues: CAWSEGQTNQPQHF. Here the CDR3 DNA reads TGTGCCTGGAGTGAGGGACAGACAAATCAGCCCCAGCATTTT.